This entry features one TCR beta chain sequence. Trimming left V 4 bases short and J 4 bases short, with 3 bases between. CDR3 length: 11 amino acids. Looked up from germline, CDR1 is SGHTA and CDR2 is FQGNSA. TCRdb re-called the PCR reads with MiXCR, one entry per CDR3 protein. The sample consists of over 10,000 distinct CDR3 sequences, around 50% of them appearing once. This sample is part of a study of tumor-infiltrating lymphocytes in oesophageal squamous cell carcinoma. The V and J genes are TRBV7-2 and TRBJ2-3; D unresolved. Sequencing was carried out using normal esophageal tissue next to the tumor. This TCR came from a male donor with esophageal squamous cell carcinoma. The CDR3 DNA reads TGTGCCAGCAGCTCTTCAGATACGCAGTATTTT. It yields the protein CASSSSDTQYF.